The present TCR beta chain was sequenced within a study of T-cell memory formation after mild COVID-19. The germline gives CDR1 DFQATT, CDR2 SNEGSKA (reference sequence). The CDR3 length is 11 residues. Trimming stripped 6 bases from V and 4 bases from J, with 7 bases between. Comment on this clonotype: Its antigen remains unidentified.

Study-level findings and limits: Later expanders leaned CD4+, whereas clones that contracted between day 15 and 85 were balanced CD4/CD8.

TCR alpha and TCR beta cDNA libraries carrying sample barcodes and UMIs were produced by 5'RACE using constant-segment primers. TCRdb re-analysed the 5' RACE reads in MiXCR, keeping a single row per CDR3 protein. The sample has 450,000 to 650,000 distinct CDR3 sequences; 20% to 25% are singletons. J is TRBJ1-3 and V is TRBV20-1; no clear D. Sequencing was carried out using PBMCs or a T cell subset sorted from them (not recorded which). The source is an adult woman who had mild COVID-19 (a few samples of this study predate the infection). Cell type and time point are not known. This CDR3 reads CSALRGNTIYF. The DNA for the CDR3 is TGCAGTGCCTTAAGAGGAAACACCATATATTTT.